This T cell receptor (beta chain) was retrieved from a study of OX40 agonist ivuxolimab in advanced cancers. Study background: Patients undergoing dose escalation presented with hepatocellular carcinoma, melanoma, renal cell or head and neck cancer. Study-wide results and limits: Some patients without response likewise showed low normalized clonal expansion. The mean number of expanded clones was higher in CD8+ T cells than in CD4+. Expanded peripheral T-cell antigen specificity went undetermined.

On this clone itself: Its antigen is unidentified.

This CDR3 has 14 amino acids. Germline V gene lookup returns CDR1 MNHEY and CDR2 SMNVEV (reference sequence). J gave up 3 bases and V 5 bases, and 3 bases lay outside the gene matches. Sequencing was performed with immunoSEQ multiplex PCR; in TCRdb, only in-frame clones are kept and a portion is missing. The table records around 79,000 clones, about 92% of them present only once. This specimen consisted of CD4+ or CD8+ T cells sorted from blood, obtained in a trial of the OX40 agonist ivuxolimab. The source is an adult with an advanced solid tumor such as melanoma, head and neck, liver or kidney cancer. The genes are TRBV27 and TRBJ2-7; 11 bases are shared with TRBD2. CDR3 loop: CASSLSGGGYEQYF. CDR3 sequence (DNA): TGTGCCAGCAGTCTTAGCGGGGGGGGCTACGAGCAGTACTTC.